This TCR beta chain was identified in a study of shared clonotypes between healthy human individuals. Method: immunoSEQ multiplex PCR; TCRdb's copy keeps in-frame clones and lacks some. In the table there are roughly 2,000,000 clones, 93% of which are singletons. Naive CD8 cells were CD45RO-negative, positively selected for CCR7, excluding terminally differentiated effector memory CD45RA+ cells. Study observations and caveats: All-four-donor shared clonotypes had higher generation probabilities than non-shared clonotypes did.

The V gene's germline CDR1 is SGHRS and CDR2 YFSETQ. The CDR3 is made up of 15 amino acids. V lost 6 bases and J 0 bases, leaving 13 bases between the germline ends. As for this clone: Antigen specificity is unknown.

This chain joins TRBV5-1 and TRBJ2-1; no reliable D call. The sequencing input was naive CD8+ T cells from PBMCs. The sequence was collected from a man in his late teens or twenties in good health. Some clones in this sample may be carry-over from other donors' samples. The CDR3 DNA is TGCGCCAGCACCCAAGCTGACTCCTCCTACAATGAGCAGTTCTTC. Residues: CASTQADSSYNEQFF.